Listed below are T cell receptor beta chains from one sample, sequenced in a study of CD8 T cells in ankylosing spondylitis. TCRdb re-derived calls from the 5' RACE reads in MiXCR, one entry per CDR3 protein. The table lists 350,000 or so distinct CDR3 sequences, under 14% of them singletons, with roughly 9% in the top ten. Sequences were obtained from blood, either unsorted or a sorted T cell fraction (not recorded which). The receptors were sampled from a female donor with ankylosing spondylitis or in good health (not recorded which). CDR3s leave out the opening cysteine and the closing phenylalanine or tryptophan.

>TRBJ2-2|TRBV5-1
ASSSIGTGSNGELF
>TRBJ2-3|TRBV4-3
ASSQDNLRTDTQY
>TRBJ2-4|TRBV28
ASRPRHAPKNIQY
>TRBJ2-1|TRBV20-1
SAKPGLAWF
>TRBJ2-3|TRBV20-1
SASPNRGTDTQY
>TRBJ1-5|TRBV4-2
ASSLVGGASNQPQH
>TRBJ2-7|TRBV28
ASSGGFKSY
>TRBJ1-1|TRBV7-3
ASSPELTHYTEAF
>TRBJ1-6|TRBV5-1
ASSLQGDRNNSPLH
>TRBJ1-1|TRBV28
ASSFYGRRKAF
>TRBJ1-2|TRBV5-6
ASSLDRGGVGYGYT
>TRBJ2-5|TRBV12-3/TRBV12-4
ASSFGTDNGKETQY
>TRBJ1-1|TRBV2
ASSEDRGRTEAF
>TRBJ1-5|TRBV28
ASILTGGLAQPQH
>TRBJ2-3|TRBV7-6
ASSLGHLTDTQY
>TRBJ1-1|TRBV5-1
ASSGRVGDTEAF
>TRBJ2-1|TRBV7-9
ASSVSQILLNEQF
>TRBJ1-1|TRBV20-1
SARDQGPNTEAF
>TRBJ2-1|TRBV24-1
ATGLAGSYNEQF
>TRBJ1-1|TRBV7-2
ASSLGGPGSNTEAF
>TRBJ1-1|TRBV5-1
ASSLEGFGTEAF
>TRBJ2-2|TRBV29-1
SVSPGNTGELF
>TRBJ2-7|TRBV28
ASMGPSGRSFYEQY
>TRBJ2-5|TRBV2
ASSEPGRETQY
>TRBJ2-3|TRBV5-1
ASSLDRVDGAGGTDTQY
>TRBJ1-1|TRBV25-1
ASSHGAGGGGKAF
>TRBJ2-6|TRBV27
ASRPGTSGANVLT
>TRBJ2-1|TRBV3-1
ASSLNDPGNEQF
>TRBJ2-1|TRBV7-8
ASSLRQVGSYNEQF
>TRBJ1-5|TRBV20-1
SATGGRFQPQH
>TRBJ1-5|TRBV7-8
ASKLGSSNQPQH
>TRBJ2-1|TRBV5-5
ASSQSGASGEQF
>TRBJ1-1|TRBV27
ASSFVVGTEAF
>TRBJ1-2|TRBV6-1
ASTSLQGRSNYGYT
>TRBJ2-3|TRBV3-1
ASSQGLAGDTDTQY
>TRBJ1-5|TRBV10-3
AISEPGQGNQPQH
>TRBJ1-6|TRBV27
AGGRQPGSPLH
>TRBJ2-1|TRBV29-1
SVEDKLNEQF
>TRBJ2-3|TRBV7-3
ASSPSSLAGGPYTDTQY
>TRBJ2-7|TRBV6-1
ASSERTVQYEQY
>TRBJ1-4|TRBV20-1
SARAVWGQTEKLF
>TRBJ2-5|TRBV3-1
ASSLGLAGLETQY
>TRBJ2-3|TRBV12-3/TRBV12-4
ASSLTSGGPRTDTQY
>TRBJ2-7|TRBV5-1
ASSIHTSYEQY
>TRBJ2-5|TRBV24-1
ATSLSRAVQETQY
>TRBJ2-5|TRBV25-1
ASSDFPIGTQY
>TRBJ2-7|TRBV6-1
ASNGAGPKSHYEQY
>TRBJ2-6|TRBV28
ASSRRSAVSGANVLT
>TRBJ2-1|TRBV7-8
ASSNSPGTISYNEQF
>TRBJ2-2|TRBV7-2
ASSLKTGGTGELF
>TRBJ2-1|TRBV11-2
ASTWTDKIGEQF
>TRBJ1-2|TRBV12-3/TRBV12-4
ASAPGTGFFRGYT
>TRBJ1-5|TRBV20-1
SAKTGDQPQH
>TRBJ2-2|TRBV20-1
SAKRAQASGELF
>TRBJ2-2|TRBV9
ASSGRVGGELF
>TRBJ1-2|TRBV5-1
ASSSSGGTSRHYGYT
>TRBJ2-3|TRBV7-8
ASRILSTDTQY
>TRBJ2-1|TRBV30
AWSVIRGEQF
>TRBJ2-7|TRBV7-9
ASSPARDEQY
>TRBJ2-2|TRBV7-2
ASSLAWAGVGELF